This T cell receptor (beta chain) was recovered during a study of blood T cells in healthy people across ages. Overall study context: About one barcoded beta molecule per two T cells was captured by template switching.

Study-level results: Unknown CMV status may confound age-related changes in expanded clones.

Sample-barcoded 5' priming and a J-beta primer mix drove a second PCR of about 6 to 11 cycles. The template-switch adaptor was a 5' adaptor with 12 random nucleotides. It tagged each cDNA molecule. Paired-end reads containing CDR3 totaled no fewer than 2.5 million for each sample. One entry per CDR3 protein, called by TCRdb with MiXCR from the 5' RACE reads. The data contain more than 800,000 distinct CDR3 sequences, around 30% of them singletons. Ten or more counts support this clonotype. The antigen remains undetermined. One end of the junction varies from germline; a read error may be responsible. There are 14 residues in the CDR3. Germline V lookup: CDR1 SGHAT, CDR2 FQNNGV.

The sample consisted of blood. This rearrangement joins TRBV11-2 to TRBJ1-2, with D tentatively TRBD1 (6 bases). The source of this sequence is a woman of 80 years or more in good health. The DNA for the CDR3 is TGCGCCAGCAGCTTGGATGGAGGGGGCTATGGCTACACCTTC. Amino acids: CASSLDGGGYGYTF.